Below are 12 T cell receptor beta chains sequenced from a single sample in a study of blood T cell repertoires in COVID-19 (dated by TCRdb to 2020 to 2021). The library was produced with the immunoSEQ multiplex PCR assay. Entries here come from immuneACCESS through TCRdb and include only in-frame sequences with V and J called. Some clones fail to appear in such tables; in the studies checked, an unresolved V gene covers under half of the shortfall, and the cause of the remainder is unknown. The table for this sample lists around 130,000 clones; about four fifths of them were counted only once. Jointly, the top ten make up roughly 3.4% of the sample. Sequences were obtained from PBMCs or T cells enriched from blood (not recorded which). The receptors come from a woman aged 50 to 65 with acute COVID-19.

The V call is TRBV21-1, the J call TRBJ2-2; whether TRBD2, the table's D call, matches the DNA was not checked. TRBV21-1 counts as a pseudogene. The CDR3 consists of 16 residues. The CDR3 loop reads CASRKGGGRNTGELFF. DNA for the CDR3: TGTGCCAGCAGGAAGGGGGGCGGGAGGAACACCGGGGAGCTGTTTTTT.

This chain connects TRBV15 to TRBJ2-7; 9 nucleotides agree with TRBD2. Germline V gives CDR1 LNHNV, CDR2 YYDKDF (reference sequence). This CDR3 comprises 17 residues. V shed 0 bases and J 2 bases; nucleotides not matched to a gene: 8. The CDR3, as DNA: TGTGCCACCAGCAGAGAGTTAATAGCGGGGGCGACCTACGAGCAGTACTTC. Translation gives CATSRELIAGATYEQYF.

The chain is built from TRBV2 and TRBJ1-1; D is ambiguous. CDR1 is SNHLY, CDR2 FYNNEI, per germline. The CDR3 is 13 residues long. Deletions cut 8 bases from V and 0 bases from J, with 10 bases between. The CDR3 sequence: CASSVALNTEAFF. For the CDR3, the DNA is TGTGCCAGCTCTGTGGCCCTGAACACTGAAGCTTTCTTT.

CDR3 DNA sequence: TGCGCCAGCAGCCGCGAGGGAGACAATGAGCAGTTCTTC. This translates into CASSREGDNEQFF. The gene calls are TRBV4-3 and TRBJ2-1, with D perhaps TRBD2 (5 bases). Per the germline V gene, CDR1 is LGHNA and CDR2 is YSLEER. The CDR3 has 13 amino acids. With 4 bases removed from V and 5 bases from J, the gap between germline ends came to 9 bases.

The V gene is TRBV5-4, the J gene TRBJ2-7, with 10 bases matching TRBD2. The J segment lost 5 bases and the V segment lost 0 bases, leaving 8 bases of the junction unmatched. Germline lookup yields CDR1 SGHNT and CDR2 YYREEE (reference sequence). The CDR3 is 16 residues long. The CDR3 reads CASSLGVASGSDEQYF. The CDR3 nucleotides are TGTGCCAGCAGCTTGGGGGTGGCTAGCGGGAGCGACGAGCAGTACTTC.

This chain uses TRBV19 with TRBJ1-5, with D perhaps matching TRBD1 (6 bases). The V gene lost 2 bases and the J gene lost 6 bases, with 11 bases spanning the gap. The CDR3 sequence is 14 residues long. CDR1 is LNHDA and CDR2 is SQIVND in the germline V gene (reference sequence). CDR3 sequence (DNA): TGTGCCAGTAGTATAAGGCAGGGGAGTCAGCCCCAGCATTTT. Its translation: CASSIRQGSQPQHF.

V is TRBV25-1 and J is TRBJ2-7, with 9 nucleotides matching TRBD1. CDR1 MGHDK and CDR2 SYGVNS come from the germline V gene. This CDR3 spans 15 amino acids. V gave up 3 bases and J gave up 3 bases; unmatched junction bases: 6. This CDR3 is CASSDSRDRVYEQYF. The CDR3 bases are TGTGCCAGCAGTGACTCCAGGGACAGGGTCTACGAGCAGTACTTC.

The chain combines TRBV7-9 with TRBJ1-2, with TRBD1 identical over 8 bases. Germline-derived CDR1 and CDR2 are SEHNR and FQNEAQ (reference sequence). The CDR3 has 14 residues. Trimming cost V 2 bases and J 8 bases; bases outside gene matches: 7. This chain's CDR3 is CASSLFQGAGGYTF. As DNA, the CDR3 is TGTGCCAGCAGCTTATTCCAGGGGGCCGGCGGCTACACCTTC.

This chain joins TRBV7-9 and TRBJ2-5; 10 bases align to TRBD2. Germline V lookup: CDR1 SEHNR, CDR2 FQNEAQ (reference sequence). The CDR3 consists of 16 residues. V was pared by 4 bases and J by 3 bases, with 8 bases of the junction left unmatched. The CDR3 DNA follows: TGTGCCAGCAGCTCTATAGCGGGAGGTGGGAAAGAGACCCAGTACTTC. Residues: CASSSIAGGGKETQYF.

The chain links TRBV29-1 to TRBJ2-2; possible D gene TRBD1, 5 bases. With 1 base removed from V and 7 bases from J, the gap between germline ends came to 10 bases. The CDR3 totals 13 residues. Germline CDR1 reads SQVTM; CDR2 reads ANQGSEA. Here the CDR3 DNA reads TGCAGCGTTGAAGCCCCAGGGCACGGGGAGCTGTTTTTT. Translated: CSVEAPGHGELFF.

The rearrangement uses TRBV30 and TRBJ2-3; perhaps TRBD1 as D (5 bases). The CDR3 length is 15 residues. The germline CDR1 and CDR2 sequences are GTSNPN and SVGIG (reference sequence). Trimming pared 4 bases from V and 4 bases from J, leaving 18 bases between. The CDR3 region is CAWTSIPGYADTQYF. For the CDR3, the DNA is TGTGCCTGGACCTCAATCCCAGGGTATGCAGATACGCAGTATTTT.

The rearrangement links TRBV12-3 or TRBV12-4 to TRBJ2-1; 9 positions match TRBD2. The V gene end was trimmed by 6 bases and the J gene end by 9 bases; junction bases not matched to a gene: 6. The CDR3 length is 13 residues. CDR3 amino acids: CASRVAGDSEQFF. CDR3 DNA: TGTGCCAGCAGAGTAGCGGGAGACAGTGAGCAGTTCTTC.